A single sample gave rise to the 13 T cell receptor beta chains below, sequenced in a study of T cell responses to AZD1222 COVID-19 vaccine. Assay: immunoSEQ multiplex PCR; the TCRdb copy retains only in-frame clones and omits some. The repertoire holds 110,000 or so clones, with approximately 85% as singletons. The specimen was peripheral blood, collected on day 0 of MenACWY control vaccination. The receptors here all came from an adult in good health.

The chain employs TRBV9 and TRBJ2-7; D remains unclear. The CDR3 contains 17 residues. Per germline, CDR1 SGDLS and CDR2 YYNGEE. Trimming removed 3 bases at V and 0 bases at J, with 19 bases between. DNA of the CDR3: TGTGCCAGCAGCGGAGCCGCCGAGGCCCAGAGCTCCTACGAGCAGTACTTC. It codes for CASSGAAEAQSSYEQYF.

The chain carries TRBV7-2 and TRBJ1-2, with 9 bases fitting TRBD1. Unmatched junction bases numbered 8, after V lost 5 bases and J lost 4 bases. Germline-derived CDR1 and CDR2 are SGHTA and FQGNSA. This CDR3 contains 15 residues. The CDR3 DNA reads as TGTGCCAGCAGCCTGGGGGACAGGGACGGCTATGGCTACACCTTC. Its protein product is CASSLGDRDGYGYTF.

Here the CDR3 DNA reads TGTGCCAGCAGCTTGGGAACGGGACGGCGGGACACTGAAGCTTTCTTT. Translation: CASSLGTGRRDTEAFF. The V call is TRBV5-4, the J call TRBJ1-1, with a weak D call TRBD1 (5 bases). This CDR3 spans 16 amino acids. The V gene's germline CDR1 is SGHNT and CDR2 YYREEE (reference sequence). V was trimmed by 0 bases and J by 3 bases, leaving 15 bases between them. The full variable domain, rest sourced from reference TRBV5-4 and TRBJ1-1, is ETGVTQSPTHLIKTRGQQVTLRCSSQSGHNTVSWYQQALGQGPQFIFQYYREEENGRGNFPPRFSGLQFPNYSSELNVNALELDDSALYLCASSLGTGRRDTEAFFGQGTRLTVV.

This chain joins TRBV6-5 and TRBJ2-7, with D uncertain. Trimming cost V 2 bases and J 3 bases, with 8 bases left between them. Germline V gene sequence: CDR1 MNHEY, CDR2 SVGAGI. The CDR3 length is 13 residues. This CDR3 is CASSYAQNYEQYF. Written as DNA, the CDR3 is TGTGCCAGCAGTTACGCACAGAACTACGAGCAGTACTTC.

The V and J genes are TRBV15 and TRBJ2-7; weak D call: TRBD2 (5 bases). CDR1 is LNHNV, CDR2 YYDKDF, per germline (reference sequence). V lost 8 bases and J 2 bases, leaving 13 bases between the germline ends. The length of the CDR3 is 13 residues. The CDR3 nucleotides are TGTGCCACCTCTCAGCCCGGGACCTACGAGCAGTACTTC. Residues: CATSQPGTYEQYF. Full variable domain (missing parts from reference TRBV15 and TRBJ2-7): DAMVIQNPRYQVTQFGKPVTLSCSQTLNHNVMYWYQQKSSQAPKLLFHYYDKDFNNEADTPDNFQSRRPNTSFCFLDIRSPGLGDTAMYLCATSQPGTYEQYFGPGTRLTVT.

The V gene is TRBV4-1, the J gene TRBJ1-3, with 9 positions matching TRBD1. V lost 7 bases, J lost 10 bases, and 11 bases stayed unmatched. Germline lookup yields CDR1 MGHRA and CDR2 YSYEKL. This CDR3 is built from 14 residues. The DNA for the CDR3 is TGCGCCAGCAAGCTACAGGGGGCAGAGAAGACCATATATTTT. It is translated as CASKLQGAEKTIYF.

The DNA of the CDR3 is TGTGCCAGCACCCGGGACAGGGGGCGATTAAGGAATAATTCACCCCTCCACTTT. Its protein is CASTRDRGRLRNNSPLHF. This chain links TRBV7-6 with TRBJ1-6; 12 positions agree with TRBD1. Trimming took 7 bases from V and 5 from J; bases not matched to a gene: 12. This CDR3 region has 18 residues. The germline CDR1 and CDR2 sequences are SGHVS and FNYEAQ.

The chain employs TRBV7-2 and TRBJ1-2; no clear D. This CDR3 has 13 amino acids. The V and J ends lost 5 bases and 4 bases respectively, with 11 bases between them. The germline V gene has CDR1 SGHTA and CDR2 FQGNSA. The CDR3 sequence: CASSPDGSYGYTF. The CDR3 DNA sequence: TGTGCCAGCAGCCCCGACGGATCCTATGGCTACACCTTC.

The chain recombines TRBV18 with TRBJ1-2, with D unclear. V gave up 3 bases and J gave up 8 bases, with 16 bases separating them. This CDR3 is built from 14 residues. Germline CDR1 is KGHSH and CDR2 is LQKENI. CDR3 DNA sequence: TGTGCCAGCTCACCTACCAGTGAGGGTGGCGGCTACACCTTC. Its translation: CASSPTSEGGGYTF.

V gene TRBV11-2 combines with J gene TRBJ1-3; no firm D call. CDR3 length equals 12 residues. The V end was cut by 5 bases, the J end by 4 bases, with 6 bases between. Looked up from germline, CDR1 is SGHAT and CDR2 is FQNNGV. The DNA for the CDR3 is TGTGCCAGCAGCCCGAGAGGAAACACCATATATTTT. Translation: CASSPRGNTIYF.

The chain carries TRBV18 and TRBJ2-7, with 9 bases aligning to TRBD2. This CDR3 has 17 residues. Germline V gives CDR1 KGHSH, CDR2 LQKENI. Trimming took 3 bases from V and 2 from J; bases not matched to a gene: 11. DNA for the CDR3: TGTGCCAGCTCACCGCAGGAGGGACTAGCCGCTACCTACGAGCAGTACTTC. Translated: CASSPQEGLAATYEQYF.

The chain combines TRBV4-1 with TRBJ2-1; 7 bases map to TRBD1. Per the germline V gene, CDR1 is MGHRA and CDR2 is YSYEKL. Losses at the gene ends were 2 bases for V and 8 bases for J; bases not matched to a gene: 3. This CDR3 contains 13 residues. CDR3 sequence reads: CASSQRQGHEQFF. The CDR3 DNA is TGCGCCAGCAGCCAACGACAGGGACATGAGCAGTTCTTC.

The rearrangement uses TRBV4-1 and TRBJ1-6, with no clear D. Trimming pared 1 base from V and 4 bases from J, leaving 5 bases between. Germline lookup yields CDR1 MGHRA and CDR2 YSYEKL. The CDR3 has 14 amino acids. The chain's CDR3 is CASSQVPYNSPLHF. CDR3 DNA sequence: TGCGCCAGCAGCCAAGTACCGTATAATTCACCCCTCCACTTT.